One sample yielded the 25 T cell receptor beta chains listed below, sequenced in a study of beta chain features in type 1 diabetes. Expressed TCRB transcripts got sequenced, as all isolated RNA was reverse transcribed. Method: immunoSEQ multiplex PCR; TCRdb's copy keeps in-frame clones and lacks some. The sample lists about 280,000 clones, about 15% occurring once. No cognate antigen is known for these TCRs. Notes on the study in general: There was a moderate but significant shortening of TCRB CDR3s in all four CD4+ subsets of Type 1 diabetes patients.

Sequences were obtained from naive CD4+ T cells from blood. These TCRs come from a man aged 18 to 29 with type 1 diabetes.

This clone was seen more than once but under ten times. The chain has TRBV7-9 and TRBJ2-5; D is ambiguous. CDR1 and CDR2 from the germline V gene are SEHNR and FQNEAQ (reference sequence). V gave up 5 bases and J gave up 5 bases, with 12 bases separating them. The CDR3 runs 13 residues. In DNA form, the CDR3 reads TGTGCCAGCAGCCCGACTCCTTGGGAGACCCAGTACTTC. Residues: CASSPTPWETQYF.

The chain recombines TRBV11-2 with TRBJ2-2, with D perhaps TRBD1 (5 bases). Germline V gene lookup returns CDR1 SGHAT and CDR2 FQNNGV. There are 15 residues in the CDR3. V gave up 3 bases and J gave up 0 bases, with 8 bases separating them. The CDR3 reads CASSFGQTNTGELFF. The CDR3 DNA reads TGTGCCAGCAGCTTTGGACAAACGAACACCGGGGAGCTGTTTTTT.

This chain joins TRBV7-2 and TRBJ2-1, with D tentatively TRBD1 (5 bases). Germline values: CDR1 SGHTA, CDR2 FQGNSA. The length of the CDR3 is 13 residues. Trimming shortened V by 4 bases and J by 8 bases, and 12 bases separated the two germline ends. CDR3 protein: CASSSRVLDEQFF. The CDR3 DNA reads TGTGCCAGCAGCTCCAGGGTCTTAGATGAGCAGTTCTTC.

This clone has only a few counts. V gene TRBV4-2 combines with J gene TRBJ2-1, with D possibly TRBD1 on 6 matching bases. The germline gives CDR1 LGHNA, CDR2 YNFKEQ. The CDR3 extends over 15 amino acids. The V end was cut by 0 bases, the J end by 4 bases, with 10 bases between. DNA for the CDR3: TGTGCCAGCAGCCAAGAGGGGGCGTTTTACAATGAGCAGTTCTTC. It is translated as CASSQEGAFYNEQFF.

This clone was seen a handful of times. V is TRBV19 and J is TRBJ1-5, with D perhaps matching TRBD1 (6 bases). Per germline, CDR1 LNHDA and CDR2 SQIVND (reference sequence). V was pared by 7 bases and J by 0 bases, with 10 bases between. The CDR3 length is 14 residues. CDR3 bases: TGTGCCAGTACCGACAGGACTAGCAATCAGCCCCAGCATTTT. The encoded protein is CASTDRTSNQPQHF.

The chain employs TRBV6-1 and TRBJ2-5; 8 nucleotides agree with TRBD1. Trimming cost V 3 bases and J 4 bases; bases outside gene matches: 19. Germline values: CDR1 MNHNS, CDR2 SASEGT. The CDR3 is 19 residues long. CDR3 sequence (DNA): TGTGCCAGCAGTGATACTGCGCCTGTTGGACAGGGAGGTAGAGAGACCCAGTACTTC. Encoded protein: CASSDTAPVGQGGRETQYF.

V is TRBV15 and J is TRBJ2-7; TRBD1 might be the D (5 bases). Trimming stripped 0 bases from V and 3 bases from J, with 18 bases between. The germline CDR1 and CDR2 sequences are LNHNV and YYDKDF (reference sequence). The CDR3 spans 17 residues. This CDR3 reads CATSRDRRRVEIYEQYF. Here the CDR3 DNA reads TGTGCCACCAGCAGAGATAGGCGCAGGGTAGAGATCTACGAGCAGTACTTC.

The chain combines TRBV19 with TRBJ2-3, with 10 bases identical to TRBD1. V trimming: 6 bases; J trimming: 4 bases; junction bases outside the gene matches: 4. CDR3 length equals 14 residues. CDR1 is LNHDA and CDR2 is SQIVND in the germline V gene (reference sequence). In DNA form, the CDR3 reads TGTGCCAGTAGCGACAGGGGGCGTGCAGATACGCAGTATTTT. The encoded protein is CASSDRGRADTQYF.

The chain couples TRBV7-2 to TRBJ2-5, with TRBD2 matching over 15 bases. This CDR3 is built from 16 residues. Germline CDR1 is SGHTA and CDR2 is FQGNSA. Unmatched junction bases numbered 6, after V lost 5 bases and J lost 5 bases. The CDR3 reads CASSPRTSGGEETQYF. CDR3 DNA sequence: TGTGCCAGCAGCCCTCGGACTAGCGGGGGGGAGGAGACCCAGTACTTC.

The chain is built from TRBV4-1 and TRBJ2-1; 14 bases agree with TRBD2. Germline V gives CDR1 MGHRA, CDR2 YSYEKL. The CDR3 sequence is 16 residues long. J gave up 15 bases and V 0 bases, and 10 bases lay outside the gene matches. The chain's CDR3 is CASSQDLFGLAGGGFF. In DNA form, the CDR3 reads TGCGCCAGCAGCCAAGATCTTTTCGGACTAGCGGGGGGAGGGTTCTTC.

This clone came up a few times. This same CDR3 is encoded by further DNA sequences in the sample. This sequence joins TRBV28 and TRBJ2-1, with D perhaps matching TRBD2 (6 bases). Germline CDR1 reads MDHEN; CDR2 reads SYDVKM. The V end lost 3 bases, the J end lost 0 bases, and 6 bases lay between the germline ends. This CDR3 is built from 14 residues. CDR3 sequence reads: CASSFGGSYNEQFF. The CDR3 bases are TGTGCCAGCAGTTTCGGGGGCTCCTACAATGAGCAGTTCTTC.

The gene calls are TRBV19 and TRBJ2-6, with 7 bases fitting TRBD1. The V gene end was trimmed by 1 base and the J gene end by 1 base; junction bases not matched to a gene: 1. CDR3 length: 16 residues. Germline CDR1 reads LNHDA; CDR2 reads SQIVND (reference sequence). CDR3 DNA: TGTGCCAGTAGTATAGCACAGGGGTCTGGGGCCAACGTCCTGACTTTC. This gives the protein CASSIAQGSGANVLTF.

This chain joins TRBV28 and TRBJ2-3, with 9 bases lining up with TRBD2. The CDR3 loop spans 15 amino acids. Germline assignment: CDR1 MDHEN and CDR2 SYDVKM. After removal of 6 bases from V and 2 bases from J, the junction contained 6 bases not matched to a gene. CDR3 DNA: TGTGCCAGCAGGCGGGGGGGGACTCACACAGATACGCAGTATTTT. Its translation is CASRRGGTHTDTQYF.

This clone was observed a few times. This rearrangement joins TRBV9 to TRBJ2-3; D gene unclear. Germline CDR1 and CDR2: SGDLS and YYNGEE. V was shortened by 4 bases and J by 13 bases, with 16 bases between the two germline ends. The CDR3 is 12 amino acids. The CDR3 sequence is CASSLRVATEYF. In DNA, the CDR3 is TGTGCCAGCAGCCTACGGGTCGCCACGGAGTATTTT.

This clone was observed a few times. The chain recombines TRBV11-2 with TRBJ2-1; no definite D call. Deletions cut 5 bases from V and 7 bases from J, with 9 bases between. The CDR3 length is 12 residues. The V gene's germline CDR1 is SGHAT and CDR2 FQNNGV. This CDR3 is CASSRTLNEQFF. As DNA, the CDR3 is TGTGCCAGCAGCCGTACTTTGAATGAGCAGTTCTTC.

The chain combines TRBV15 with TRBJ2-5; 12 bases map to TRBD2. The CDR3 spans 15 residues. V lost 11 bases to trimming and J lost 5 bases; unmatched junction nucleotides: 12. Germline V gene data show CDR1 as LNHNV and CDR2 as YYDKDF (reference sequence). The DNA for the CDR3 is TGTGCCGCTTCCCTAGCGGGGGGGCCTCGGGAGACCCAGTACTTC. It yields the protein CAASLAGGPRETQYF.

This sequence joins TRBV18 and TRBJ2-7, with 12 nucleotides matching TRBD1. CDR3 length: 14 amino acids. Germline trimming cut 4 bases from V and 6 bases from J; bases unmatched to any gene: 4. The germline V gene has CDR1 KGHSH and CDR2 LQKENI. The CDR3 spells CASSRDRGRGEQYF. DNA for the CDR3: TGTGCCAGCTCACGGGACAGGGGGCGCGGCGAGCAGTACTTC.

The rearrangement links TRBV6-6 to TRBJ1-1; 9 nucleotides line up with TRBD1. The length of the CDR3 is 13 residues. After removal of 2 bases from V and 9 bases from J, the junction contained 4 bases not matched to a gene. CDR1 is MNHNY, CDR2 SVGAGI, per germline (reference sequence). In DNA, the CDR3 is TGTGCCAGCAGTTACGGGACAGGGTCCCAAGCTTTCTTT. Translating it yields CASSYGTGSQAFF.

This clone was observed a handful of times. This rearrangement joins TRBV10-3 to TRBJ1-2; D unresolved. The V end lost 5 bases, the J end lost 2 bases, and 9 bases lay between the germline ends. CDR1 ENHRY and CDR2 SYGVKD come from the germline V gene. CDR3 length: 13 residues. This chain's CDR3 is CAISTRENYGYTF. The CDR3 bases are TGTGCCATCAGTACACGGGAAAACTATGGCTACACCTTC.

A word on this clone: This specimen includes other DNA sequences encoding the same CDR3. The chain links TRBV29-1 to TRBJ1-5; possible D gene TRBD1, 6 bases. The CDR3 covers 12 residues. V lost 5 bases and J 2 bases, leaving 7 bases between the germline ends. CDR1 and CDR2 (germline): SQVTM, ANQGSEA. The DNA for the CDR3 is TGCAGCGTTCGACAGGGCAATCAGCCCCAGCATTTT. Its protein product is CSVRQGNQPQHF. Full variable domain (rest looked up from reference TRBV29-1 and TRBJ1-5): SAVISQKPSRDICQRGTSLTIQCQVDSQVTMMFWYRQQPGQSLTLIATANQGSEATYESGFVIDKFPISRPNLTFSTLTVSNMSPEDSSIYLCSVRQGNQPQHFGDGTRLSIL.

J is TRBJ2-7 and V is TRBV4-1; 8 positions match TRBD1. CDR1 and CDR2 from the germline V gene are MGHRA and YSYEKL. V was clipped by 4 bases and J by 0 bases; unmatched bases: 5. The CDR3 sequence is 15 residues long. The CDR3, as DNA: TGCGCCAGCAGCCGACCGGGACAGGCCTCCTACGAGCAGTACTTC. It is translated as CASSRPGQASYEQYF.

This clone was counted between two and nine times. This chain links TRBV5-1 with TRBJ2-7; 9 bases agree with TRBD1. Germline V CDR1 and CDR2: SGHRS, YFSETQ. V lost 4 bases and J lost 4; bases outside the gene matches: 6. The length of the CDR3 is 14 residues. The CDR3 spells CASSEQGAAYEQYF. In nucleotides, the CDR3 is TGCGCCAGCAGCGAACAGGGGGCGGCTTACGAGCAGTACTTC.

With regard to this clone: A junction end diverges from the germline sequence, so it may reflect a read error. J is TRBJ1-3 and V is TRBV30, with D uncertain. This CDR3 has 13 residues. Per the germline V gene, CDR1 is GTSNPN and CDR2 is SVGIG (reference sequence). The CDR3 protein is CSLFRRTGNTIYF. The CDR3 region has the DNA TGCTCCTTATTTCGGAGGACTGGAAACACCATATATTTT.

This clone was recorded a few times. The J gene is TRBJ1-3, the V gene TRBV30; no clear D. From germline, CDR1 is GTSNPN and CDR2 SVGIG (reference sequence). CDR3 length: 15 residues. V was trimmed by 3 bases and J by 0 bases, leaving 12 bases between them. The CDR3 protein is CAWRTLESSGNTIYF. The CDR3 coding sequence is TGTGCCTGGAGGACCCTAGAGAGCTCTGGAAACACCATATATTTT. The full variable domain, with the rest looked up from reference TRBV30 and TRBJ1-3, is SQTIHQWPATLVQPVGSPLSLECTVEGTSNPNLYWYRQAAGRGLQLLFYSVGIGQISSEVPQNLSASRPQDRQFILSSKKLLLSDSGFYLCAWRTLESSGNTIYFGEGSWLTVV.

The chain is built from TRBV18 and TRBJ2-5; D gene unclear. This CDR3 region has 13 residues. V shed 0 bases and J shed 5 bases, with 7 bases lying between them. From germline, CDR1 is KGHSH and CDR2 LQKENI. The CDR3 DNA sequence: TGTGCCAGCTCACCACCGTCCTTCGAGACCCAGTACTTC. Its translation is CASSPPSFETQYF.